This T cell receptor beta chain is from a study of cytomegalovirus exposure and HLA in healthy donors. Study information: The same platform used for the approximately 670 first-cohort repertoires was also used for the 90 to 150 validation repertoires, as a later analysis reported.

The germline CDR1 and CDR2 sequences are MDHEN and SYDVKM. The CDR3 loop spans 15 amino acids. The germline V and J ends were trimmed by 2 bases and 4 bases, with 12 bases remaining between them. For this clone: Its antigen remains unidentified.

Libraries were prepared by immunoSEQ multiplex PCR; TCRdb keeps only in-frame clonotypes and omits some of them. Of under 150,000 clones in the sample, 88% were seen once. General study results and limits: Subsequent analysis revealed that first-cohort TCR clusters tended to co-occur in the approximately 120 validation repertoires. The classifier, whose performance was assessed in both the original and validation cohorts, reportedly diagnosed cytomegalovirus status with high specificity and sensitivity. Among the CMV-associated chains, three were confirmed in vitro as specific for CMV antigens.

The specimen sequenced was PBMCs. The receptor was derived from a woman aged 18-35 years in good health and CMV-seropositive. This chain connects TRBV28 to TRBJ1-3; D not certain. The CDR3 bases are TGTGCCAGCAGTTTAGGCGCTATTAGCGGAAACACCATATATTTT. Translated: CASSLGAISGNTIYF.